These 24 T cell receptor beta chains share one sample of origin, sequenced in a study of vaccination effects on CD4 cells after COVID-19. For these receptors, no antigen is known. Prior to sequencing, the ViraFEST assay stimulated PBMC with viral peptide pools, which expanded the antigen-specific CD4+ T cells. Culture proceeded for more than nine days, and CD4+ T cells were then isolated. The vaccine recipients had no prior SARS-CoV-2 infection, with negative nucleocapsid antibodies. Profiled with immunoSEQ multiplex PCR; TCRdb holds only in-frame clones, not every one. Found here are about 38,000 clones, more than 60% of them singletons; the top ten hold approximately 24%. The material sequenced was CD4+ T cells from PBMCs cultured with SARS-CoV-2 spike peptides, taken before COVID-19 vaccination. These TCRs come from a human donor who received a COVID-19 vaccine.

V gene TRBV30 combines with J gene TRBJ1-1; no firm D call. Trimming took 2 bases from V and 4 from J, leaving 11 bases between them. The germline V gene encodes CDR1 GTSNPN and CDR2 SVGIG (reference sequence). This CDR3 has 13 residues. The CDR3 spells CAWSLWRATEAFF. As DNA, the CDR3 is TGTGCCTGGAGTTTGTGGAGGGCCACTGAAGCTTTCTTT.

V and J are TRBV3-1 (or the pseudogene TRBV3-2) and TRBJ2-7, with TRBD1 identical over 10 bases. The junction had 3 bases not matched to a gene; V was cut back by 1 base and J by 3 bases. CDR3 length equals 15 residues. Germline V lookup: CDR1 LGHDT, CDR2 YNNKEL (reference sequence). The CDR3, as DNA: TGTGCCAGCAGCCAAGTATGGACAGGGGGCTACGAGCAGTACTTC. Its translation is CASSQVWTGGYEQYF.

The chain joins TRBV3-1 (or the pseudogene TRBV3-2) to TRBJ1-5, with a weak D call TRBD1 (6 bases). The V end lost 5 bases, the J end lost 6 bases, and 14 bases lay between the germline ends. The CDR3 totals 14 residues. Germline values: CDR1 LGHDT, CDR2 YNNKEL (reference sequence). This CDR3 is CASSAGQGLQPQHF. The CDR3 DNA is TGTGCCAGCAGCGCGGGGCAGGGGCTTCAGCCCCAGCATTTT.

This clone was picked up one time. CDR3 DNA: TGTGCCAGCAGCCCAGGGGGATCCTACGAGCAGTACTTC. Protein sequence: CASSPGGSYEQYF. The V gene is TRBV3-1 (or the pseudogene TRBV3-2), the J gene TRBJ2-7; the match to TRBD1 covers 7 bases. Trimming removed 4 bases from V and 1 base from J; junction bases left unmatched: 1. This CDR3 contains 13 residues. The V gene's germline CDR1 is LGHDT and CDR2 YNNKEL (reference sequence).

This clone is a singleton in its sample. CDR3: CASFKITGVRPEAFF. DNA for the CDR3: TGTGCCAGTTTCAAAATTACAGGCGTCCGACCTGAAGCTTTCTTT. This chain joins TRBV19 and TRBJ1-1; maybe TRBD1 (5 bases). Trimming took off 8 bases at V and 6 bases at J, with 22 bases between the two ends. This CDR3 is 15 amino acids long. The germline gives CDR1 LNHDA, CDR2 SQIVND (reference sequence).

This clone was recorded once. Additional DNA sequences in this sample encode the identical CDR3. CDR3 protein: CASSPQGIGNQPQHF. CDR3 DNA: TGTGCCAGCTCACCACAGGGGATAGGCAATCAGCCCCAGCATTTT. The V call is TRBV18, the J call TRBJ1-5, with D possibly being TRBD1 (5 bases). Trimming stripped 1 base from V and 2 bases from J, with 9 bases between. This CDR3 contains 15 residues. Germline CDR1 and CDR2: KGHSH and LQKENI.

CDR3 DNA: TGTGCCAGCCGAGACCGGGACAGGGGGATCGATACGCAGTATTTT. Translation gives CASRDRDRGIDTQYF. This chain links TRBV19 with TRBJ2-3; 11 bases match TRBD1. Germline V gene sequence: CDR1 LNHDA, CDR2 SQIVND (reference sequence). V lost 9 bases and J lost 6; bases outside the gene matches: 11. CDR3 length equals 15 residues.

The gene calls are TRBV18 and TRBJ1-1, with D possibly matching TRBD1 (5 bases). Germline lookup yields CDR1 KGHSH and CDR2 LQKENI. V lost 8 bases to trimming and J lost 4 bases, with 20 bases between them. The CDR3 totals 15 residues. This chain's CDR3 is CASSGGGSRLTEAFF. The CDR3 nucleotides read TGTGCCAGCAGCGGGGGGGGATCCCGACTCACTGAAGCTTTCTTT.

This clone was picked up one time. The CDR3 region has the DNA TGTGCCAGCTCACCACCGGGGGCCCAGGAAGCTTTCTTT. This codes for CASSPPGAQEAFF. The chain has TRBV18 and TRBJ1-1; D may be TRBD1 (6 bases). The CDR3 spans 13 residues. Germline values: CDR1 KGHSH, CDR2 LQKENI. V was cut by 0 bases and J by 8 bases, with 10 bases left in between.

This sequence joins TRBV5-4 and TRBJ2-3; 9 bases align to TRBD2. V dropped 1 base and J dropped 6; count of bases not matched to a gene: 3. The CDR3 contains 14 residues. The germline V gene encodes CDR1 SGHNT and CDR2 YYREEE (reference sequence). CDR3 bases: TGTGCCAGCAGCTTGACTAGCGGGTGGGATACGCAGTATTTT. As protein: CASSLTSGWDTQYF.

This sequence joins TRBV5-1 and TRBJ2-5; D tentatively reads TRBD1 or TRBD2 (5 bases each). Germline CDR1 and CDR2: SGHRS and YFSETQ. There are 15 residues in the CDR3. The V end lost 1 base, the J end lost 4 bases, and 14 bases lay between the germline ends. Here the CDR3 reads CASSLRDPEVETQYF. The CDR3 DNA is TGCGCCAGCAGCTTGCGGGACCCTGAGGTAGAGACCCAGTACTTC.

This clone turned up a few times. The chain couples TRBV30 to TRBJ1-5, with D perhaps TRBD1 (6 bases). V lost 2 bases, J lost 5 bases, and 10 bases lay in between. Germline-derived CDR1 and CDR2 are GTSNPN and SVGIG (reference sequence). CDR3 length equals 13 residues. For the CDR3, the DNA is TGTGCCTGGAGTAACAGGGTCGATCAGCCCCAGCATTTT. Translating gives CAWSNRVDQPQHF. The full variable domain, rest sourced from reference TRBV30 and TRBJ1-5, is SQTIHQWPATLVQPVGSPLSLECTVEGTSNPNLYWYRQAAGRGLQLLFYSVGIGQISSEVPQNLSASRPQDRQFILSSKKLLLSDSGFYLCAWSNRVDQPQHFGDGTRLSIL.

V is TRBV6-5 and J is TRBJ1-2; TRBD1 agrees at 7 bases. Germline loops: CDR1 MNHEY, CDR2 SVGAGI. This CDR3 region has 13 residues. After removal of 2 bases from V and 5 bases from J, the junction contained 2 bases not matched to a gene. CDR3 region: CASSYQQGYGYTF. DNA of the CDR3: TGTGCCAGCAGTTACCAACAGGGGTATGGCTACACCTTC.

The rearrangement links TRBV7-9 to TRBJ2-1; D not certain. This CDR3 spans 13 amino acids. Per germline, CDR1 SEHNR and CDR2 FQNEAQ (reference sequence). V lost 5 bases and J lost 5, with 10 bases in between. The DNA for the CDR3 is TGTGCCAGCAGCCCACGCGTTAACAATGAGCAGTTCTTC. This translates into CASSPRVNNEQFF.

The chain uses TRBV19 and TRBJ1-5; D perhaps matches TRBD1 (6 bases). Trimming removed 7 bases from V and 2 bases from J, with 9 bases in between. This CDR3 region has 13 residues. Germline-derived CDR1 and CDR2 are LNHDA and SQIVND (reference sequence). The CDR3: CASKEGGNQPQHF. The CDR3 bases are TGTGCCAGTAAGGAGGGGGGCAATCAGCCCCAGCATTTT.

This clone has only one observation. This chain links TRBV2 with TRBJ1-2; TRBD1 matches 9 bases. V gave up 4 bases and J gave up 2 bases; unmatched junction bases: 5. The CDR3 is 15 residues long. Germline V lookup: CDR1 SNHLY, CDR2 FYNNEI. The CDR3 DNA is TGTGCCAGCAGTGCCGGGACAGGGAAAAACTATGGCTACACCTTC. Translated: CASSAGTGKNYGYTF. The full variable domain, in which reference TRBV2 and TRBJ1-2 provide the parts outside the CDR3, is EPEVTQTPSHQVTQMGQEVILRCVPISNHLYFYWYRQILGQKVEFLVSFYNNEISEKSEIFDDQFSVERPDGSNFTLKIRSTKLEDSAMYFCASSAGTGKNYGYTFGSGTRLTVV.

CDR3 in amino acids: CASSLDPTGYYEQYF. Here the CDR3 DNA reads TGCGCCAGCAGCTTGGATCCCACCGGCTACTACGAGCAGTACTTC. The V call is TRBV5-1, the J call TRBJ2-7; D gene ambiguous. Germline V gene sequence: CDR1 SGHRS, CDR2 YFSETQ. The CDR3 is 15 amino acids. With 0 bases removed from V and 3 bases from J, the gap between germline ends came to 13 bases.

This chain uses TRBV7-2 with TRBJ2-1, with 8 bases matching TRBD2. V shed 4 bases, J shed 6 bases, and the junction held 8 bases outside the gene matches. This CDR3 region has 15 residues. The germline V gene has CDR1 SGHTA and CDR2 FQGNSA. CDR3 DNA: TGTGCCAGCAGCTCCCTGGGCGGGGGGCGCAATGAGCAGTTCTTC. Translated: CASSSLGGGRNEQFF. The full variable domain, completed using reference TRBV7-2 and TRBJ2-1, is GAGVSQSPSNKVTEKGKDVELRCDPISGHTALYWYRQSLGQGLEFLIYFQGNSAPDKSGLPSDRFSAERTGGSVSTLTIQRTQQEDSAVYLCASSSLGGGRNEQFFGPGTRLTVL.

This clone has more than one count but fewer than ten. The V call is TRBV2, the J call TRBJ1-2; D is possibly TRBD1 (5 bases). Germline V gene sequence: CDR1 SNHLY, CDR2 FYNNEI. Trimming stripped 1 base from V and 4 bases from J, with 7 bases between. The CDR3 is made up of 13 amino acids. The CDR3 bases are TGTGCCAGCAGTGAAGGGGGCGGCTATGGCTACACCTTC. Protein product: CASSEGGGYGYTF.

The chain is built from TRBV12-3 or TRBV12-4 and TRBJ1-2, with 9 bases that match TRBD1. The ends lost 7 bases at V and 7 bases at J; junction bases unmatched: 7. This CDR3 has 13 amino acids. CDR3 sequence: CASNLQGARGYTF. The CDR3 DNA reads as TGTGCCAGCAACCTACAGGGGGCTCGTGGCTACACCTTC.

CDR3: CASSQTGGNQPQHF. CDR3 bases: TGTGCCAGCAGCCAGACAGGGGGCAATCAGCCCCAGCATTTT. The chain employs TRBV4-2 and TRBJ1-5, with TRBD1 identical over 8 bases. From germline, CDR1 is LGHNA and CDR2 YNFKEQ. The CDR3 runs 14 residues. The V gene end was trimmed by 3 bases and the J gene end by 2 bases; junction bases not matched to a gene: 0.

This clone was found a few times. The chain employs TRBV5-1 and TRBJ1-2, with 10 bases identical to TRBD1. The V and J ends lost 0 bases and 5 bases, in that order; junction bases with no gene match: 4. CDR3 length equals 15 residues. In germline, CDR1 is SGHRS, CDR2 YFSETQ. The CDR3 bases are TGCGCCAGCAGCTTGGGGGACAGGGGCTGGTATGGCTACACCTTC. Its protein is CASSLGDRGWYGYTF.

The chain couples TRBV28 to TRBJ2-7; D possibly corresponds to TRBD1 (6 bases). The V and J ends lost 8 bases and 9 bases respectively, with 20 bases between them. The CDR3 is 13 residues long. Germline V lookup: CDR1 MDHEN, CDR2 SYDVKM. CDR3 DNA: TGTGCCAGCTCCAGGGACATAAGCTCGGTGCAGTACTTC. Translating it yields CASSRDISSVQYF. The whole variable domain, filled in from reference TRBV28 and TRBJ2-7, reads DVKVTQSSRYLVKRTGEKVFLECVQDMDHENMFWYRQDPGLGLRLIYFSYDVKMKEKGDIPEGYSVSREKKERFSLILESASTNQTSMYLCASSRDISSVQYFGPGTRLTVT.

J is TRBJ2-1 and V is TRBV7-9, with 11 nucleotides matching TRBD1. V lost 5 bases and J lost 4; bases outside the gene matches: 16. CDR3 length equals 19 residues. The germline gives CDR1 SEHNR, CDR2 FQNEAQ (reference sequence). The CDR3 nucleotides are TGTGCCAGCAGCCCGGACAGGGGGCAGATGTTTGGTAGTTACAATGAGCAGTTCTTC. Amino acids: CASSPDRGQMFGSYNEQFF.